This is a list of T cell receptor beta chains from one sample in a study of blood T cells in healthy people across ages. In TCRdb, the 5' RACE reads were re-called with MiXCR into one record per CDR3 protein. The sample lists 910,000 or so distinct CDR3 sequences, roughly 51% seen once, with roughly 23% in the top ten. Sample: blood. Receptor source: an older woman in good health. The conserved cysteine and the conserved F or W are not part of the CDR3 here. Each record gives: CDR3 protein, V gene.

CDR3aa: ASSATPRHEQF; v_gene: TRBV9
CDR3aa: ASSPKPARFGLDTQY; v_gene: TRBV7-2
CDR3aa: SARDDSERGQY; v_gene: TRBV20-1
CDR3aa: ASSLEGTQGNQPQH; v_gene: TRBV12-3/TRBV12-4
CDR3aa: ASLAVYTDTQY; v_gene: TRBV18
CDR3aa: SVEDPGTSGDTQY; v_gene: TRBV29-1
CDR3aa: ASSLGAGVTEVF; v_gene: TRBV5-1
CDR3aa: ASSLTGTLTDTQY; v_gene: TRBV27
CDR3aa: ASSLVTGDYNEQF; v_gene: TRBV7-2
CDR3aa: SASYRVAETQY; v_gene: TRBV20-1
CDR3aa: ASSLASGIANEQF; v_gene: TRBV5-1
CDR3aa: ASRIAGTTYEQY; v_gene: TRBV6-2/TRBV6-3
CDR3aa: ASSLKTSGQITDTQY; v_gene: TRBV28
CDR3aa: SARAPAGRNEQF; v_gene: TRBV20-1
CDR3aa: ASSEVGSGEKLF; v_gene: TRBV6-1
CDR3aa: SARPISSIYEQY; v_gene: TRBV20-1
CDR3aa: ASTPIGLPSGGYT; v_gene: TRBV28
CDR3aa: ASRNSELYEQY; v_gene: TRBV28
CDR3aa: ASSQVLGGSTEAF; v_gene: TRBV4-1
CDR3aa: ASSFPAGGYEQY; v_gene: TRBV5-1
CDR3aa: ASSSDERGDTQY; v_gene: TRBV7-8
CDR3aa: SAWDRGGETQY; v_gene: TRBV20-1
CDR3aa: ASGGTPSWDEQY; v_gene: TRBV6-6
CDR3aa: ASRIRNYEQY; v_gene: TRBV28
CDR3aa: SASHIGRKNTEAF; v_gene: TRBV20-1
CDR3aa: ASSLRAGDEQF; v_gene: TRBV13
CDR3aa: ASSYSSSRRRLEQIYGYT; v_gene: TRBV6-2/TRBV6-3
CDR3aa: ASSLDWGRMGSYEQY; v_gene: TRBV5-1
CDR3aa: ASSVSTTYGYT; v_gene: TRBV2
CDR3aa: AWSERGGTDTQY; v_gene: TRBV30
CDR3aa: ATKTSGSDAETQY; v_gene: TRBV24-1
CDR3aa: ASSYGQGRFYEQY; v_gene: TRBV19
CDR3aa: ASRRDTSDSPLH; v_gene: TRBV5-5
CDR3aa: ASSEQGGWAQPQH; v_gene: TRBV5-1
CDR3aa: ATSRAGGLEAF; v_gene: TRBV15
CDR3aa: AIRTGQGAYEQY; v_gene: TRBV10-3
CDR3aa: ASSFSRREGDTQY; v_gene: TRBV7-2
CDR3aa: ASRWTENTEAF; v_gene: TRBV6-4
CDR3aa: ASTYGWPDTTEQF; v_gene: TRBV25-1
CDR3aa: ASSKLDEQY; v_gene: TRBV6-6
CDR3aa: ASSGGLAGRVNEQF; v_gene: TRBV5-6
CDR3aa: ASSPGLADFYEQY; v_gene: TRBV3-1
CDR3aa: ASSQDLWQGNSPLH; v_gene: TRBV4-1
CDR3aa: ASSYHARQETQY; v_gene: TRBV6-2/TRBV6-3
CDR3aa: ASKETHNQPQH; v_gene: TRBV6-8
CDR3aa: ASIPPNSANEQF; v_gene: TRBV6-1
CDR3aa: ASSTLAGVGETQY; v_gene: TRBV5-1
CDR3aa: ASSLPLAGAEQY; v_gene: TRBV7-2
CDR3aa: ASSQVQGAERNEQF; v_gene: TRBV3-1
CDR3aa: SAIPPTPTADLPGHFNQPQH; v_gene: TRBV20-1
CDR3aa: ASSQGTGSGGYT; v_gene: TRBV3-1
CDR3aa: ASSLTTPNEQY; v_gene: TRBV27
CDR3aa: ASSPVGGTQGEQF; v_gene: TRBV7-2